This TCR beta chain was retrieved from a study of long-term antiretroviral therapy in people with HIV. Study conclusions and caveats: Absence of data on ART adherence, viral resistance or therapy changes was noted.

A v3.0 immunoSEQ assay was performed at survey level. Assay: immunoSEQ multiplex PCR; the TCRdb copy retains only in-frame clones and omits some. The sample yields around 30,000 clones, around 84% seen once. Germline V gives CDR1 MNHEY, CDR2 SMNVEV (reference sequence). Trimming pared 3 bases from V and 6 bases from J, leaving 12 bases between. This CDR3 region has 13 residues. About this clone itself: Its antigen is not known.

This receptor was taken from a man younger than 30 with HIV. The sequenced sample was unsorted PBMCs, obtained 0.4 years after starting antiretroviral therapy. J is TRBJ2-7 and V is TRBV27; the D is unclear. The DNA of the CDR3 is TGTGCCAGCAGTTTTTCCCCGATAGCCGAGCAGTACTTC. This codes for CASSFSPIAEQYF.